A selection of T cell receptor beta chains follows, all from one sample in a study of STAT5B mutations in CD4+ large granular lymphocyte leukemia. The table came from immunoSEQ multiplex PCR; TCRdb's copy has only in-frame clones and leaves some out. The table has roughly 46,000 clones, roughly 84% seen once. Sequences were obtained from CD4+ T cells from blood buffy coats. The receptors originated from a human donor in good health. Both conserved end residues are trimmed from each CDR3. The D gene is left open where the match is weak.

d_gene | v_gene | CDR3aa
- | TRBV5-4 | ASSFGRSGSNYGYT
TRBD2 | TRBV19 | ASSAPSSGSVSEQF
TRBD2 | TRBV5-4 | ASYRLAGVHTDTQY
TRBD1 | TRBV9 | ASSVAGQGRQTQY
- | TRBV7-7 | ASSLGPSTDTQY
TRBD2 | TRBV25-1 | ASEGTTNTDTQY
- | TRBV27 | ASSWPYSNQPQH
TRBD1 | TRBV2 | ASRDLQGFERIGYT
TRBD2 | TRBV11-1 | ASSLELAGTDTQY
TRBD2 | TRBV19 | ASSNGGAGGPGWTQY
- | TRBV19 | AVLGSGELF
TRBD1 | TRBV5-1 | ASSIGTEYTEAF
- | TRBV27 | ASGSYEQF
- | TRBV4-1 | ASSQEPGLRASEQF
TRBD1 | TRBV6-6 | ASREPGQGIHEQY
- | TRBV6-1 | ASSEFRAGYT
TRBD2 | TRBV11-3 | ASSLVLAGAGETQY
TRBD1 | TRBV25-1 | ASSESEGQGYEQY
- | TRBV29-1 | SVIPLEPKGTGELF
- | TRBV12-5 | ASGSVVTRSYEQY
- | TRBV9 | ASKGREQY
- | TRBV20-1 | SARDLGKQY
- | TRBV2 | ASSEGQELGQY
- | TRBV6-5 | ASSYMLDGEQY
TRBD1 | TRBV27 | ASRDRAGSPQH
TRBD1 | TRBV6-1 | ASSGMTGGDQPQH
TRBD2 | TRBV7-9 | ASTGLASSTDTQY
TRBD2 | TRBV5-4 | ASSLRVASGNTDTQY
- | TRBV7-9 | ANHWPQH
TRBD2 | TRBV2 | ASSPAGLLITGELF
- | TRBV11-2 | ASSVDIGNTIY
- | TRBV10-2 | ASRGVAGAPSKQF
- | TRBV7-9 | ASSSRGGPDTGELF
TRBD2 | TRBV27 | ASRLAGGRNNEQF
TRBD2 | TRBV29-1 | SVGTSGIADTQY
- | TRBV27 | ASSSLTAFNYGYT
TRBD1 | TRBV23-1 | ASSQLTGGDGYT
- | TRBV29-1 | SAEGRQETQY
- | TRBV10-1 | ASSEGFGGNTGELF
TRBD2 | TRBV19 | ASSAGGEQY
- | TRBV29-1 | SVVAETQY
- | TRBV9 | ASSVDRDSYNSPLH
- | TRBV5-1 | ASSLPRGSTDTQY
TRBD2 | TRBV25-1 | ASSTLAGGLYNEQF
TRBD1 | TRBV18 | ASSPLTRDRVGAGANVLT
- | TRBV11-2 | ASSLTSVPSYEQY
- | TRBV27 | ASRRYTDTQY
TRBD1 | TRBV7-3 | ASSSNPDRGYRYGYT
- | TRBV6-1 | ASSARSSNQPQH
TRBD1 | TRBV29-1 | SVDPTGGEKLF
- | TRBV5-4 | ASSQDNQETQY
TRBD1 | TRBV4-1 | ASSPLTSTGGFDEQY
TRBD1 | TRBV7-6 | ASSLAGTATYEQY
- | TRBV30 | AWSPLRGGWTEAF
- | TRBV28 | ASSFLIQPQH
- | TRBV27 | ASRPGLSSYEQY